This T cell receptor beta chain was sequenced for a study of T cell responses to AZD1222 COVID-19 vaccine. Findings and caveats of the study: Repertoire sampling happened only post peak T cell response. Clonal diversity may have been underestimated, and the donors were mostly white British, with more females than males. Following two doses of AZD1222, Spike-specific TCR breadth and depth rose.

Pooled in the analysis were second doses at about 4 or about 12 weeks. The method was immunoSEQ multiplex PCR; TCRdb's version includes in-frame clones alone and lacks a portion of them. The profile shows 100,000 to 120,000 clones, less than 95% of them singletons. About this clone: The antigen remains undetermined.

The receptor was derived from an adult who received the AZD1222 COVID-19 vaccine. Sequencing was performed on peripheral blood, taken 28 days after the second AZD1222 dose.

The CDR3 is CASSPQGGRYEQYF. CDR3 nucleotide sequence: TGTGCCAGCAGTCCCCAGGGGGGGCGTTACGAGCAGTACTTC. The V gene is TRBV27, the J gene TRBJ2-7; D is perhaps TRBD1 or TRBD2 (7 bases each). V was trimmed by 5 bases and J by 4 bases, leaving 15 bases between them. Germline CDR1 MNHEY, CDR2 SMNVEV (reference sequence). The CDR3 sequence is 14 residues long.